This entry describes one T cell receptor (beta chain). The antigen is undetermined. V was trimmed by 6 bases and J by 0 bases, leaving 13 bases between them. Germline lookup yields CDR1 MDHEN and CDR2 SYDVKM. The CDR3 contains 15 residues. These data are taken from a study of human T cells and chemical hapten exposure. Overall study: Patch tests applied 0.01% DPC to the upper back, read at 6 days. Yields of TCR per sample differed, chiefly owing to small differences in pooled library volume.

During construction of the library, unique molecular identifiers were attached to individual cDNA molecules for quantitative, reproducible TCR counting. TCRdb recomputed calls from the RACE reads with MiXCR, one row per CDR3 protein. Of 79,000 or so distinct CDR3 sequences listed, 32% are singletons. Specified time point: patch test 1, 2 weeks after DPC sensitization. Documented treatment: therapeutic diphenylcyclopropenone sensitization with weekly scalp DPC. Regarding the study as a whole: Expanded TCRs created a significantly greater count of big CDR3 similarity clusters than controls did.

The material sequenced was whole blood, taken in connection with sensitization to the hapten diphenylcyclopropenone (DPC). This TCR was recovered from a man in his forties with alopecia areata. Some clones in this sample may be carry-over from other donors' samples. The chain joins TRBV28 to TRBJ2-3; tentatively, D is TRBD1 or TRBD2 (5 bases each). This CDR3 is CASRAPGPSTDTQYF. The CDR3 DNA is TGTGCCAGCAGGGCGCCGGGACCGAGCACAGATACGCAGTATTTT.